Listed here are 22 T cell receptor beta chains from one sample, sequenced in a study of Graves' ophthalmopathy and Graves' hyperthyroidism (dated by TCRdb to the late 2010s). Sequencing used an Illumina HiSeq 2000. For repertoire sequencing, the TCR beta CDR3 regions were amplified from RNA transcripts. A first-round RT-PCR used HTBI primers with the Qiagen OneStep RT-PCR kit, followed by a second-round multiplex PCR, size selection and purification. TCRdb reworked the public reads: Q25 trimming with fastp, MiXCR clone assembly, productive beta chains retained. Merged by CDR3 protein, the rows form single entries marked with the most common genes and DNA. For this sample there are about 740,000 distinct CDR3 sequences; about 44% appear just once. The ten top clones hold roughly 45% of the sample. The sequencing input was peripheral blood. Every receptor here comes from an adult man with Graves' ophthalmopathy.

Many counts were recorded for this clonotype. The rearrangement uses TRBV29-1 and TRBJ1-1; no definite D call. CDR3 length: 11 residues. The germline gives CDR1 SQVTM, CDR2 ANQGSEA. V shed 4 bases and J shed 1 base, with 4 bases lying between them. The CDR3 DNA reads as TGCAGCGTTGTCTGGAACACTGAAGCTTTCTTT. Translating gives CSVVWNTEAFF. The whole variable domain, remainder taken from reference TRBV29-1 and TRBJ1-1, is SAVISQKPSRDICQRGTSLTIQCQVDSQVTMMFWYRQQPGQSLTLIATANQGSEATYESGFVIDKFPISRPNLTFSTLTVSNMSPEDSSIYLCSVVWNTEAFFGQGTRLTVV.

CDR3 sequence (DNA): TGTGCCAGCAGCTTAGGTACTAGGGACAGGGGGTATAATTCACCCCTCCACTTT. Protein sequence: CASSLGTRDRGYNSPLHF. The V and J genes are TRBV7-2 and TRBJ1-6, with 11 bases matching TRBD1. Trimming cost V 1 base and J 4 bases; bases outside gene matches: 6. The CDR3 loop spans 18 amino acids. Germline loops: CDR1 SGHTA, CDR2 FQGNSA.

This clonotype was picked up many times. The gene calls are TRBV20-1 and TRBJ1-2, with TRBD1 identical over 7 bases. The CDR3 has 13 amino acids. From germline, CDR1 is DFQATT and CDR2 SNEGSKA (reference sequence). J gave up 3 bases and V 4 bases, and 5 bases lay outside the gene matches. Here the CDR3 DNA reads TGCAGTGCTAACGACAGGGCTGACTATGGCTACACCTTC. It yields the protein CSANDRADYGYTF.

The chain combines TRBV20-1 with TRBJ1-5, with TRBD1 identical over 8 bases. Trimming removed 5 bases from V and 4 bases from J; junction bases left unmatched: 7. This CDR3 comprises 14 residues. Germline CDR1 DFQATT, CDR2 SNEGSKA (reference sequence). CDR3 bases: TGCAGTGCTGATCCGGGACAGGCTAATCAGCCCCAGCATTTT. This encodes CSADPGQANQPQHF.

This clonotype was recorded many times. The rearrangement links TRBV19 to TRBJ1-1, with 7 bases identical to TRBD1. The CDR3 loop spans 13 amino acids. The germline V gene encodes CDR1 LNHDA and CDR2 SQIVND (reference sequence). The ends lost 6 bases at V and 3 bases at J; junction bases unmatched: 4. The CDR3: CASSQQGDTEAFF. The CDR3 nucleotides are TGTGCCAGTAGCCAGCAGGGGGACACTGAAGCTTTCTTT.

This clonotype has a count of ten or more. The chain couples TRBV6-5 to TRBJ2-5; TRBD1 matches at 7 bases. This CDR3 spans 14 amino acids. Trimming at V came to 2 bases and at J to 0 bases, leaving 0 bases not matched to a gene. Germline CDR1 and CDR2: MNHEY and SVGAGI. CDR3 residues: CASSYGTDQETQYF. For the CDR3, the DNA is TGTGCCAGCAGTTACGGGACAGACCAAGAGACCCAGTACTTC.

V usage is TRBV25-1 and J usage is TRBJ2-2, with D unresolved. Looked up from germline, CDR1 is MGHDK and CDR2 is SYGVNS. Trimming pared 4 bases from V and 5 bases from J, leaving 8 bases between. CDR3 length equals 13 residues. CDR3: CASSALRTGELFF. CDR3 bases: TGTGCCAGCAGTGCTCTTAGGACCGGGGAGCTGTTTTTT.

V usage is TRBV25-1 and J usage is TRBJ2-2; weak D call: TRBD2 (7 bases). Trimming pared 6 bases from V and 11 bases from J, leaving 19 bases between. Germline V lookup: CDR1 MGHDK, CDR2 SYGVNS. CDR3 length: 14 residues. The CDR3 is CASSPGGGRGELFF. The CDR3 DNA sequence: TGTGCCAGCAGCCCTGGAGGGGGGAGGGGTGAGCTGTTTTTT.

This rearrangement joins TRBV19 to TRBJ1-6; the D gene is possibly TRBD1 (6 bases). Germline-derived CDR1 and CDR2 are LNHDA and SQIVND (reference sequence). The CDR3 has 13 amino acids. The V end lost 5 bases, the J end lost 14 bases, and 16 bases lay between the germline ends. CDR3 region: CASSVGAAGALHF. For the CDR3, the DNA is TGTGCCAGTAGTGTGGGGGCGGCTGGAGCCCTCCACTTT.

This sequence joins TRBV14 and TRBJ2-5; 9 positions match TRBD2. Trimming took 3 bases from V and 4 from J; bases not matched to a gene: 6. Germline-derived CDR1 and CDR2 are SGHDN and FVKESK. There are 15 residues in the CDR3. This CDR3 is CASSQTKTSGETQYF. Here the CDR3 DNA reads TGTGCCAGCAGCCAGACAAAGACTAGCGGAGAGACCCAGTACTTC.

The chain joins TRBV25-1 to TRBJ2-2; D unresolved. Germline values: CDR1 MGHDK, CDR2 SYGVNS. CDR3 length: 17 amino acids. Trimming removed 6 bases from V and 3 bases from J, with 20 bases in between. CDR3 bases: TGTGCCAGCAGCTTGGGTGCGTCGGTGTCGCACACCGGGGAGCTGTTTTTT. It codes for CASSLGASVSHTGELFF.

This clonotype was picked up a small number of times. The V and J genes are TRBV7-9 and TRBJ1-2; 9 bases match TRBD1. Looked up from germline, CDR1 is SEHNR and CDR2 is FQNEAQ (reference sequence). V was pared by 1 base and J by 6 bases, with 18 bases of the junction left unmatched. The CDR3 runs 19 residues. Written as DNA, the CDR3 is TGTGCCAGCAGCTTAGTGTGGGCCATTTCGGGACAGGGTGTGGATGGCTACACCTTC. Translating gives CASSLVWAISGQGVDGYTF.

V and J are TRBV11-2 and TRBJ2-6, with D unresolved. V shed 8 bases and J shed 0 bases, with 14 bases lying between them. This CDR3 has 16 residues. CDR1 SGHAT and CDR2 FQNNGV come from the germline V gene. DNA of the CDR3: TGTGCCAGCGGCTCCCCACGTAACTCTGGGGCCAACGTCCTGACTTTC. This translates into CASGSPRNSGANVLTF.

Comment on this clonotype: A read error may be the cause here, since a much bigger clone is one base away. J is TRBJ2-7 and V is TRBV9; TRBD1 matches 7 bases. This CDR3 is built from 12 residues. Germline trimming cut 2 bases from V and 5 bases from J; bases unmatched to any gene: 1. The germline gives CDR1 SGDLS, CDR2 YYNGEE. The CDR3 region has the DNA TGTGCCAGCAGCGTGACAGGGAACGAGCAGTACTTC. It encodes CASSVTGNEQYF.

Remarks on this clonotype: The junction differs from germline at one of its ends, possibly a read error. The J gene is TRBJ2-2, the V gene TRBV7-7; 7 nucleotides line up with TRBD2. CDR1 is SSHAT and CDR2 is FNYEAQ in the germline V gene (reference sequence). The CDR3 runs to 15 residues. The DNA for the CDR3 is TGTGCTAGCAGCCCGGGCAGGGAGGGCATCGGGGAGCTGTTTTTT. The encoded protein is CASSPGREGIGELFF.

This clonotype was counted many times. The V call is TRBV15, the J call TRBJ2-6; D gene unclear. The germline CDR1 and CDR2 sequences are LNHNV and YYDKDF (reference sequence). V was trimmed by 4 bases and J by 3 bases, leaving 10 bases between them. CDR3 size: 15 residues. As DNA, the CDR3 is TGTGCCACCAGCACGACGCCTGGTGGGGCCAACGTCCTGACTTTC. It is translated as CATSTTPGGANVLTF.

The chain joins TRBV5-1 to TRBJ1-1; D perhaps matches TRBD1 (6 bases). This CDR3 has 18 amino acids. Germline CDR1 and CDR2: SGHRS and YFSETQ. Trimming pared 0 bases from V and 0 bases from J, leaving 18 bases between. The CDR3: CASSLVSGRGGLNTEAFF. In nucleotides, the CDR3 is TGCGCCAGCAGCTTGGTTTCGGGCAGGGGAGGGTTGAACACTGAAGCTTTCTTT.

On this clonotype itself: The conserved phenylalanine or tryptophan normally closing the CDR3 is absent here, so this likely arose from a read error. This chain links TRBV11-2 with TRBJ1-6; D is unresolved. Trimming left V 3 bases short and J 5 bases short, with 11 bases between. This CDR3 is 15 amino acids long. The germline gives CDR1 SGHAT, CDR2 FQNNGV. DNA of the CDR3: TGTGCCAGCAGCTTGTATTTAAGGGATAATTCACCCCTCCACCTT. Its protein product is CASSLYLRDNSPLHL.

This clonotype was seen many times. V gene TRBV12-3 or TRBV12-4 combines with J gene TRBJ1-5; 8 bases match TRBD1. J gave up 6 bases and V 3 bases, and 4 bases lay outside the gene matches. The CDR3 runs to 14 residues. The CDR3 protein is CASSLTGTGQPQHF. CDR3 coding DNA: TGTGCCAGCAGTTTGACAGGGACAGGTCAGCCCCAGCATTTT.

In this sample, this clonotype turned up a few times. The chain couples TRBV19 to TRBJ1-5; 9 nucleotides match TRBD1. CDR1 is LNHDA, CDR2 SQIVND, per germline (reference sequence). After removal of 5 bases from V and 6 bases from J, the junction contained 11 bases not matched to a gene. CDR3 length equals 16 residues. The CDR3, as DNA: TGTGCCAGTAGTCACTATACAGGGGGCTTTCGTCAGCCCCAGCATTTT. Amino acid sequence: CASSHYTGGFRQPQHF.

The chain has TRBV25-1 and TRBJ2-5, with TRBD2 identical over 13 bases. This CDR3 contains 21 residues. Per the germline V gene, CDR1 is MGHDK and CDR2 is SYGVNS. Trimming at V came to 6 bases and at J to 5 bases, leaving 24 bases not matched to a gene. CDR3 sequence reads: CASSDNGNPGLAGVLWETQYF. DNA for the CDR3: TGTGCCAGCAGCGATAACGGGAACCCTGGACTAGCGGGAGTGCTCTGGGAGACCCAGTACTTC. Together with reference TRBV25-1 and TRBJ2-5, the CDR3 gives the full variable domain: EADIYQTPRYLVIGTGKKITLECSQTMGHDKMYWYQQDPGMELHLIHYSYGVNSTEKGDLSSESTVSRIRTEHFPLTLESARPSHTSQYLCASSDNGNPGLAGVLWETQYFGPGTRLLVL.

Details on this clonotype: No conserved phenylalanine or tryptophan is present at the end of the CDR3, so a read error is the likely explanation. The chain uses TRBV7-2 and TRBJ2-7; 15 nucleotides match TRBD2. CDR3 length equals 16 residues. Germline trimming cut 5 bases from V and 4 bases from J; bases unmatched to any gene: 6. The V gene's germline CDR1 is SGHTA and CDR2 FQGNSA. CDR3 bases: TGTGCCAGCAGCAAGCCGGGACTAGCGGGAGGATACGAGCAGTACTGC. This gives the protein CASSKPGLAGGYEQYC.